Listed below are T cell receptor beta chains from one sample, sequenced in a study of blood T cell repertoires in COVID-19. TCRdb's table, derived via immunoSEQ multiplex PCR, lists solely in-frame clones and lacks some. The table has 140,000 to 150,000 clones, 82% seen once. The sample was peripheral blood. These receptors were collected from a human donor with acute or convalescent COVID-19. The donor label of this sample is uncertain. The CDR3 runs from the conserved cysteine through the conserved F or W. D genes are given only for firm matches. Clone size is shown for a subset of rows, as once, few, many or a class of expanded clone.

clone_size j_call d_call v_call cdr3_aa cdr3_nt
. TRBJ2-5 TRBD2 TRBV2 CASSEIAGGIKTQYF TGTGCCAGCAGTGAGATAGCGGGGGGGATAAAGACCCAGTACTTC
. TRBJ1-4 . TRBV4-1 CASSPYSATNEKLFF TGCGCCAGCAGCCCTTACAGTGCAACTAATGAAAAACTGTTTTTT
many TRBJ1-4 TRBD1 TRBV18 CASSTTGVNEKLFF TGTGCCAGCTCTACTACAGGGGTAAATGAAAAACTGTTTTTT
. TRBJ2-3 . TRBV20-1 CSASSLATQYF TGCAGTGCCAGTTCACTAGCTACGCAGTATTTT
. TRBJ1-2 TRBD1 TRBV20-1 CRATGVHGYTF TGCAGGGCTACAGGGGTGCATGGCTACACCTTC
. TRBJ2-1 . TRBV18 CASSPTGLKLNEQFF TGTGCCAGCTCTCCTACAGGTCTAAAATTAAATGAGCAGTTCTTC
. TRBJ1-2 . TRBV5-1 CASSFFKQDYGYTF TGCGCCAGCAGCTTCTTCAAACAGGACTATGGCTACACCTTC
. TRBJ1-2 TRBD1 TRBV12-3/TRBV12-4 CASSWNRGEGYTF TGTGCCAGCAGTTGGAACAGGGGTGAGGGCTACACCTTC
. TRBJ1-5 . TRBV27 CATRRGGYSNQPQHF TGTGCCACCCGTCGCGGGGGGTATAGCAATCAGCCCCAGCATTTT
few TRBJ1-1 TRBD1 TRBV28 CASRGQKNTEAFF TGTGCCAGCAGGGGACAGAAGAACACTGAAGCTTTCTTT
. TRBJ1-6 TRBD1 TRBV30 CAYLRDRNSPLHF TGTGCCTATCTCCGGGACAGGAATTCACCCCTCCACTTT
. TRBJ2-7 TRBD1 TRBV23-1 CASSQLYRGTYEQYF TGCGCCAGCAGTCAACTGTACAGGGGGACCTACGAGCAGTACTTC
. TRBJ1-4 . TRBV4-2 CASSQVGLQANEKLFF TGTGCCAGCAGCCAAGTAGGTCTTCAGGCTAATGAAAAACTGTTTTTT
. TRBJ1-1 . TRBV7-9 CASSQNEVRGTEAFF TGTGCCAGCAGCCAAAACGAGGTGCGGGGCACTGAAGCTTTCTTT
. TRBJ2-2 TRBD2 TRBV7-6 CASSLRGGVNTGELFF TGTGCCAGCAGCTTACGTGGGGGGGTGAACACCGGGGAGCTGTTTTTT
few TRBJ2-2 . TRBV30 CAWSVGAGSGELFF TGTGCCTGGAGTGTGGGGGCAGGGTCCGGGGAGCTGTTTTTT
. TRBJ1-2 TRBD1 TRBV18 CASSPPGTAIYGYTF TGTGCCAGCTCACCTCCCGGGACAGCAATTTATGGCTACACCTTC
. TRBJ2-5 . TRBV6-6 CASSGQQETQYF TGTGCCAGCAGCGGACAGCAAGAGACCCAGTACTTC
once TRBJ1-6 . TRBV6-6 CASSYSSAGSPLHF TGTGCCAGCAGTTACTCGAGCGCTGGGTCACCCCTCCACTTT
once TRBJ2-7 TRBD1 TRBV5-6 CASSRGQAASYEQYF TGTGCCAGCAGCCGCGGACAGGCCGCCTCCTACGAGCAGTACTTC
. TRBJ1-2 . TRBV27 CASSSLARGSGYGYTF TGTGCCAGCAGTTCCTTGGCCAGGGGTTCCGGCTATGGCTACACCTTC
. TRBJ1-1 . TRBV6-2/TRBV6-3 CASSLVRAEAFF TGTGCCAGCAGTTTGGTGAGAGCTGAAGCTTTCTTT
. TRBJ2-3 TRBD2 TRBV6-5 CASGGGAIDTQYF TGTGCCAGTGGCGGGGGGGCCATAGATACGCAGTATTTT
. TRBJ1-3 . TRBV18 CASSPPGTGSFGNTIYF TGTGCCAGCTCACCACCAGGTACAGGATCGTTTGGAAACACCATATATTTT
. TRBJ1-5 TRBD1 TRBV5-6 CASSLFTGGTNQPQHF TGTGCCAGCAGCTTGTTTACAGGGGGTACCAATCAGCCCCAGCATTTT
. TRBJ2-1 . TRBV29-1 CSVPTVRPSYNEQFF TGCAGCGTTCCGACAGTCCGCCCCTCCTACAATGAGCAGTTCTTC
. TRBJ2-7 TRBD1 TRBV5-1 CASSSGQGSSYEQYF TGCGCCAGCAGCTCAGGACAGGGGTCTTCCTACGAGCAGTACTTC
. TRBJ2-5 . TRBV2 CASNARGRQETQYF TGTGCCAGCAATGCAAGAGGGCGGCAAGAGACCCAGTACTTC
. TRBJ1-1 . TRBV5-6 CASSGQSSEAFF TGTGCCAGCAGCGGCCAGTCTTCCGAAGCTTTCTTT
. TRBJ1-3 TRBD1 TRBV10-3 CAIGGTGEGNTIYF TGTGCCATCGGGGGGACAGGGGAAGGAAACACCATATATTTT
. TRBJ1-4 . TRBV4-3 CASSQDWSVTNEKLFF TGCGCCAGCAGCCAAGATTGGAGTGTGACTAATGAAAAACTGTTTTTT
. TRBJ1-6 TRBD1 TRBV5-6 CASSPRQGSLHF TGTGCCAGCAGCCCCCGACAGGGGTCCCTCCACTTT
. TRBJ1-1 . TRBV14 CASSQDLPGNTEAFF TGTGCCAGCAGCCAAGATCTTCCGGGTAACACTGAAGCTTTCTTT
. TRBJ2-5 TRBD1 TRBV11-3 CASSSTGFETQYF TGTGCCAGCAGCTCGACAGGGTTTGAGACCCAGTACTTC
. TRBJ1-6 TRBD1 TRBV5-1 CASSLGQGNSPLHF TGCGCCAGCAGCTTGGGACAGGGAAATTCACCCCTCCACTTT
. TRBJ1-1 TRBD1 TRBV7-2 CASRRGQGRTEAFF TGTGCCAGCAGAAGAGGACAGGGGCGCACTGAAGCTTTCTTT
. TRBJ1-6 . TRBV11-2 CASSLEPVPAAPLHF TGTGCCAGCAGCTTAGAACCCGTTCCCGCGGCGCCCCTCCACTTT
. TRBJ2-3 TRBD2 TRBV5-1 CASSRGTSGGADTQYF TGCGCCAGCAGCAGAGGGACTAGCGGGGGGGCAGATACGCAGTATTTT
. TRBJ2-1 . TRBV11-2 CASSPDRNNEQFF TGTGCCAGCAGCCCGGACAGAAACAATGAGCAGTTCTTC
. TRBJ2-3 TRBD2 TRBV10-3 CAISESSSGGLSTDTQYF TGTGCCATCAGTGAGTCTAGTAGCGGGGGCCTCAGCACAGATACGCAGTATTTT
. TRBJ1-4 . TRBV2 CASIGATLSGKLFF TGTGCCAGCATAGGAGCGACTTTATCCGGAAAACTGTTTTTT
. TRBJ2-3 . TRBV7-8 CASSHRSTQYF TGTGCCAGCAGCCACAGGAGTACGCAGTATTTT
few TRBJ1-2 . TRBV3-1/TRBV3-2 CASSQDEVLPVYGYTF TGTGCCAGCAGCCAAGACGAGGTTCTCCCGGTTTATGGCTACACCTTC
. TRBJ1-6 TRBD1 TRBV5-8 CASSLDDRGNSPLHF TGTGCCAGCAGCTTGGATGACAGGGGTAATTCACCCCTCCACTTT
. TRBJ1-6 . TRBV30 CAWSVQVDSPLHF TGTGCCTGGAGTGTACAGGTTGATTCACCCCTCCACTTT
. TRBJ1-4 TRBD1 TRBV7-9 CAGDRDRTEKLFF TGTGCCGGCGACCGGGACAGGACTGAAAAACTGTTTTTT
. TRBJ1-3 . TRBV7-2 CASSLGTVPFSGNTIYF TGTGCCAGCAGCTTAGGGACAGTCCCCTTCTCTGGAAACACCATATATTTT
. TRBJ1-1 . TRBV19 CATSWGRNTEAFF TGTGCCACCTCCTGGGGCAGGAACACTGAAGCTTTCTTT
. TRBJ2-2 . TRBV30 CAWSVQTRGELFF TGTGCCTGGAGTGTACAGACGCGCGGGGAGCTGTTTTTT
. TRBJ1-2 . TRBV10-1 CASSAGNYGYTF TGCGCCAGCAGTGCAGGAAACTATGGCTACACCTTC
. TRBJ2-5 . TRBV29-1 CSVPEVEYADQETQYF TGCAGCGTCCCAGAGGTCGAGTACGCAGACCAAGAGACCCAGTACTTC